Below are 24 T cell receptor beta chains sequenced from a single sample in a study of human T cells and chemical hapten exposure. Time point indicated: patch test 1, 2 weeks after DPC sensitization. Noted treatment: therapeutic diphenylcyclopropenone sensitization with weekly scalp DPC. Unfractionated whole blood was the source of the extracted total RNA. TCRdb used MiXCR to reprocess the RACE reads, holding one entry per CDR3 protein. The sample carries roughly 50,000 distinct CDR3 sequences, 9.5% to 11% recorded once. The starting material was whole blood, obtained in connection with sensitization to the hapten diphenylcyclopropenone (DPC). The receptors were gathered from a woman in her thirties or forties with alopecia areata. Some clones in this sample may be carry-over from other donors' samples.

The gene calls are TRBV11-2 and TRBJ2-1; TRBD2 aligns across 12 bases. CDR1 SGHAT and CDR2 FQNNGV come from the germline V gene. Trimming cost V 5 bases and J 5 bases; bases outside gene matches: 10. This CDR3 is 17 amino acids long. Written as DNA, the CDR3 is TGTGCCAGCAGCCCAGTGGCTAGCGGGAGGGCCCACAATGAGCAGTTCTTC. This translates into CASSPVASGRAHNEQFF.

This clonotype appeared many times. The chain links TRBV7-9 to TRBJ1-1; D uncertain. Trimming left V 5 bases short and J 2 bases short, with 6 bases between. Germline loops: CDR1 SEHNR, CDR2 FQNEAQ (reference sequence). This CDR3 spans 12 amino acids. For the CDR3, the DNA is TGTGCCAGCAGCCAACCAAACACTGAAGCTTTCTTT. Residues: CASSQPNTEAFF.

This chain uses TRBV6-2 or TRBV6-3 with TRBJ2-1; the D is unclear. Trimming took 8 bases from V and 8 from J, leaving 10 bases between them. The CDR3 spans 11 residues. The germline V gene encodes CDR1 MNHEY and CDR2 SVGEGT. In DNA form, the CDR3 reads TGTGCCAGCCGGGCCCCGGATGAGCAGTTCTTC. Translation: CASRAPDEQFF.

The genes are TRBV3-1 and TRBJ2-1, with 7 bases that match TRBD2. The germline CDR1 and CDR2 sequences are LGHDT and YNNKEL (reference sequence). This CDR3 comprises 16 residues. V shed 0 bases, J shed 3 bases, and the junction held 5 bases outside the gene matches. CDR3 bases: TGTGCCAGCAGCCAAGAACGGAGCGGGATCTACAATGAGCAGTTCTTC. Translation gives CASSQERSGIYNEQFF.

This clonotype was recorded a few times. V and J are TRBV28 and TRBJ1-2; 7 bases are a match to TRBD1. V shed 6 bases, J shed 6 bases, and the junction held 4 bases outside the gene matches. CDR1 is MDHEN and CDR2 is SYDVKM in the germline V gene. The CDR3 is 12 amino acids. The CDR3 DNA is TGTGCCAGCAGGTTGACAGGGAATGGCTACACCTTC. The encoded protein is CASRLTGNGYTF.

This clonotype has ten or more counts. The chain carries TRBV6-5 and TRBJ1-1, with D maybe TRBD1 (6 bases). The V gene's germline CDR1 is MNHEY and CDR2 SVGAGI. With 4 bases removed from V and 2 bases from J, the gap between germline ends came to 11 bases. The CDR3 runs to 14 residues. This CDR3 is CASSSRQANTEAFF. Here the CDR3 DNA reads TGTGCCAGCAGTTCCAGACAGGCTAACACTGAAGCTTTCTTT.

For the CDR3, the DNA is TGTGCCAGCAGTTCCGTCCCCCTAGCGGTTCAAGAGACCCAGTACTTC. This gives the protein CASSSVPLAVQETQYF. The gene calls are TRBV6-6 and TRBJ2-5; 7 bases line up with TRBD2. From germline, CDR1 is MNHNY and CDR2 SVGAGI (reference sequence). The CDR3 extends over 16 amino acids. V lost 4 bases to trimming and J lost 2 bases; unmatched junction nucleotides: 10.

DNA for the CDR3: TGCAGCGTACAGGGGGACAATCAGCCCCAGCATTTT. This encodes CSVQGDNQPQHF. The V and J genes are TRBV29-1 and TRBJ1-5, with 8 bases identical to TRBD1. Germline V gives CDR1 SQVTM, CDR2 ANQGSEA. V lost 6 bases to trimming and J lost 3 bases; unmatched junction nucleotides: 1. The CDR3 totals 12 residues.

This clonotype was seen a handful of times. The chain recombines TRBV4-3 with TRBJ2-1; a possible D gene is TRBD1 (6 bases). The germline V and J ends were trimmed by 0 bases and 4 bases, with 16 bases remaining between them. The CDR3 has 17 residues. Per germline, CDR1 LGHNA and CDR2 YSLEER. DNA of the CDR3: TGCGCCAGCAGCCAAGATTCTAGCACCAGGGGATACAATGAGCAGTTCTTC. Amino acids: CASSQDSSTRGYNEQFF.

This clonotype was found many times. V is TRBV20-1 and J is TRBJ2-7; D unresolved. CDR3 length: 11 amino acids. Germline V CDR1 and CDR2: DFQATT, SNEGSKA (reference sequence). V was clipped by 5 bases and J by 3 bases, with 8 bases between them. The CDR3 DNA reads TGCAGTGCTGGCAACAACTACGAGCAGTACTTC. Translation: CSAGNNYEQYF.

The chain is built from TRBV7-6 and TRBJ2-7; possibly TRBD1 or TRBD2 for D (6 bases each). CDR1 is SGHVS, CDR2 FNYEAQ, per germline. This CDR3 contains 14 residues. V gave up 5 bases and J gave up 6 bases, with 17 bases separating them. The CDR3 sequence: CASSVNGGLSEQYF. CDR3 in DNA: TGTGCCAGCAGCGTCAATGGGGGGCTATCCGAGCAGTACTTC.

This clonotype was observed at least ten times. The V and J genes are TRBV3-1 and TRBJ2-5; D may be TRBD2 (6 bases). Germline V gene lookup returns CDR1 LGHDT and CDR2 YNNKEL (reference sequence). The CDR3 consists of 16 residues. V was pared by 4 bases and J by 2 bases, with 17 bases between. The DNA for the CDR3 is TGTGCCAGCAGCCCTACCCCGAGTAGCGGTCAAGAGACCCAGTACTTC. It codes for CASSPTPSSGQETQYF.

The table lists this clonotype with many counts. The chain combines TRBV20-1 with TRBJ2-4; D possibly matches TRBD1 or TRBD2 (5 bases each). The CDR3 is 17 residues long. Trimming removed 4 bases from V and 0 bases from J, with 19 bases in between. Germline-derived CDR1 and CDR2 are DFQATT and SNEGSKA (reference sequence). CDR3 nucleotide sequence: TGCAGTGCTATGGGCTCCTGGGGGTCCCCAGCCAAAAACATTCAGTACTTC. Protein: CSAMGSWGSPAKNIQYF.

The chain links TRBV28 to TRBJ2-7; maybe TRBD2 (7 bases). The V end lost 7 bases, the J end lost 4 bases, and 17 bases lay between the germline ends. The germline V gene encodes CDR1 MDHEN and CDR2 SYDVKM. The CDR3 loop spans 14 amino acids. The chain's CDR3 is CASKPIGGAYEQYF. The DNA for the CDR3 is TGTGCCAGCAAGCCTATAGGGGGGGCATACGAGCAGTACTTC.

This clonotype was counted only a few times. The chain carries TRBV4-3 and TRBJ1-1; D not resolved. The V end lost 1 base, the J end lost 0 bases, and 12 bases lay between the germline ends. Germline CDR1 LGHNA, CDR2 YSLEER. CDR3 length equals 16 residues. The CDR3 nucleotides are TGCGCCAGCAGCCAAGCCCTAGGCAGACTGAACACTGAAGCTTTCTTT. Translation gives CASSQALGRLNTEAFF.

This clonotype was counted many times. The chain combines TRBV7-6 with TRBJ2-3; 12 bases are shared with TRBD1. V was pared by 4 bases and J by 8 bases, with 13 bases of the junction left unmatched. Per germline, CDR1 SGHVS and CDR2 FNYEAQ. The CDR3 is 17 amino acids. CDR3 coding DNA: TGTGCCAGCAGCTCCGCTCCGGGACAGGGGGCGACGGGTACGCAGTATTTT. Residues: CASSSAPGQGATGTQYF.

This clonotype was counted many times. The gene calls are TRBV18 and TRBJ1-1; 8 positions agree with TRBD1. This CDR3 spans 13 amino acids. Germline V gives CDR1 KGHSH, CDR2 LQKENI. The V and J ends lost 6 bases and 7 bases, in that order; junction bases with no gene match: 7. The CDR3, as DNA: TGTGCCAGCTCGGCGGGGGACAGGCTTGAAGCTTTCTTT. The encoded protein is CASSAGDRLEAFF.

The rearrangement links TRBV28 to TRBJ2-1; D is undetermined. Deletions cut 7 bases from V and 5 bases from J, with 6 bases between. The length of the CDR3 is 11 residues. Per the germline V gene, CDR1 is MDHEN and CDR2 is SYDVKM. CDR3 bases: TGTGCCAGCATTTGGGACAATGAGCAGTTCTTC. Its protein product is CASIWDNEQFF. The full variable domain, in which reference TRBV28 and TRBJ2-1 provide the parts outside the CDR3, is DVKVTQSSRYLVKRTGEKVFLECVQDMDHENMFWYRQDPGLGLRLIYFSYDVKMKEKGDIPEGYSVSREKKERFSLILESASTNQTSMYLCASIWDNEQFFGPGTRLTVL.

This clonotype was counted between two and nine times. This chain links TRBV18 with TRBJ2-6, with D tentatively TRBD2 (6 bases). In germline, CDR1 is KGHSH, CDR2 LQKENI. CDR3 length: 16 residues. The V and J ends lost 6 bases and 4 bases respectively, with 16 bases between them. In DNA form, the CDR3 reads TGTGCCAGCTCGCCCCTTGGAGGGAGAGGGGCCAACGTCCTGACTTTC. Protein: CASSPLGGRGANVLTF.

This clonotype was detected only a few times. V and J are TRBV5-1 and TRBJ2-7, with TRBD2 matching 9 bases. CDR1 SGHRS and CDR2 YFSETQ come from the germline V gene. The trim removed 6 bases at V and 4 bases at J, leaving 5 bases unmatched. This CDR3 spans 13 amino acids. As DNA, the CDR3 is TGCGCCAGCACCGCGGGAGGGCCGTACGAGCAGTACTTC. It yields the protein CASTAGGPYEQYF.

The sample holds many counts of this clonotype. At one end, the junction sequence differs from germline, possibly due to a read error. The V gene is TRBV20-1, the J gene TRBJ2-5, with unresolved D. CDR3 length equals 11 residues. Germline lookup yields CDR1 DFQATT and CDR2 SNEGSKA (reference sequence). The DNA for the CDR3 is TGCAGTGCTCTCCACGGAGAGGCCCAGTACTTC. Translating it yields CSALHGEAQYF.

In this sample, this clonotype turned up many times. This rearrangement joins TRBV11-2 to TRBJ2-3; the match to TRBD2 covers 7 bases. Germline loops: CDR1 SGHAT, CDR2 FQNNGV. This CDR3 comprises 12 residues. J gave up 2 bases and V 8 bases, and 1 base lay outside the gene matches. The chain's CDR3 is CASRGVTDTQYF. CDR3 bases: TGTGCCAGCCGGGGGGTCACAGATACGCAGTATTTT.

This clonotype occurred a few times. The chain employs TRBV18 and TRBJ2-3; maybe TRBD2 (7 bases). The CDR3 spans 16 residues. Germline CDR1 is KGHSH and CDR2 is LQKENI. Trimming left V 6 bases short and J 4 bases short, with 20 bases between. Here the CDR3 DNA reads TGTGCCAGCTCCCCAGGCGGGGGCCACCTCCCAGATACGCAGTATTTT. This sequence encodes CASSPGGGHLPDTQYF.

This clonotype appeared many times. The chain employs TRBV10-1 and TRBJ2-1, with D perhaps matching TRBD1 or TRBD2 (6 bases each). CDR3 size: 14 residues. Per germline, CDR1 WNHNN and CDR2 SYGVQD (reference sequence). V was shortened by 2 bases and J by 7 bases, with 12 bases between the two germline ends. CDR3 DNA sequence: TGCGCCAGCAGTGAGCAGGGGAGGATGAATGAGCAGTTCTTC. Amino acid sequence: CASSEQGRMNEQFF.